This T cell receptor beta chain was sequenced in a study of blood T cells in healthy people across ages. Germline lookup yields CDR1 DFQATT and CDR2 SNEGSKA (reference sequence). The CDR3 is 12 amino acids. With a J-beta primer mix and a sample-barcoded 5' primer, a second PCR ran about 6 to 11 cycles. TCRdb analysed the 5' RACE reads with MiXCR anew, one entry per CDR3 protein. The table shows 1.5 million to 2 million distinct CDR3 sequences, with roughly 30% occurring only once. Points on this clonotype: Possible read error: a much larger clone is one base away.

This receptor was taken from a woman aged 25 to 39 in good health. This chain joins TRBV20-1 and TRBJ2-1; possibly TRBD1 or TRBD2 for D (5 bases each). The sequencing input was blood. CDR3 sequence: CSGGSGYSEQFF. The CDR3 DNA sequence: TGCAGTGGGGGCTCGGGATACAGTGAGCAGTTCTTC.